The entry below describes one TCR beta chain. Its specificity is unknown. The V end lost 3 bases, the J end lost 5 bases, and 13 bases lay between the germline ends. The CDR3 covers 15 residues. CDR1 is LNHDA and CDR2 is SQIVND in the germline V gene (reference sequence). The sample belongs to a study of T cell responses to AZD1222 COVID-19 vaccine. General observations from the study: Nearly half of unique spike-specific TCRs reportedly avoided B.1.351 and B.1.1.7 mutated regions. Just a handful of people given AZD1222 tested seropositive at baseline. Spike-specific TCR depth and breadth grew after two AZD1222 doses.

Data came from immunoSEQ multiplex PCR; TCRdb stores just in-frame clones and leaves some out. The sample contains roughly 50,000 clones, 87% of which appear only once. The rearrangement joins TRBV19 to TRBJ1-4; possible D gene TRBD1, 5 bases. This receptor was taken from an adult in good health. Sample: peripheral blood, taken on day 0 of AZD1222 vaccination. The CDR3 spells CASSINRTPNEKLFF. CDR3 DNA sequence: TGTGCCAGTAGTATCAACAGGACACCGAATGAAAAACTGTTTTTT.